The clone carrying this T cell receptor (beta chain) was detected only a few times. Its antigen is still unknown. The data were taken from a study of CD8 T cells in ankylosing spondylitis. The V end lost 2 bases, the J end lost 1 base, and 12 bases lay between the germline ends. The CDR3 consists of 15 residues. Germline V gives CDR1 LNHDA, CDR2 SQIVND (reference sequence). Making the TCR beta libraries involved quantitative 5'-RACE with molecular barcodes. Each CDR3 protein gets one entry after TCRdb re-called the 5' RACE reads with MiXCR. The sample has 50,000 to 70,000 distinct CDR3 sequences, more than 5.5% seen once; the top ten hold around 5.3%. Findings and caveats of the study: Matched synovial fluid from ankylosing spondylitis patients was reported to be enriched for disease-linked clones. Blood of patients with ankylosing spondylitis appeared to be characterized by a TCR beta motif of several highly homologous variants. CD8+ by phenotype, disease-linked clones were relatively rare in peripheral blood.

Sequencing was done on a sample of synovial fluid, either unsorted or a sorted T cell fraction (not recorded which). The chain has TRBV19 and TRBJ2-7; TRBD1 is a possible D gene (6 bases). The origin of this receptor is a male donor with ankylosing spondylitis. The CDR3, as DNA: TGTGCCAGTAGTATACTATCGGGACAATCCTACGAGCAGTACTTC. The encoded protein is CASSILSGQSYEQYF.